This T cell receptor (beta chain) was identified during a study of blood T cell repertoires in COVID-19. Looking at the study overall: The origin of the acute and convalescent COVID-19 samples was the United States, Italy and Spain. Nucleic acid was either cDNA or gDNA, and it came from T cells, B-cell-depleted T cells, or PBMCs.

Original methodology: Cell counts per sample came from amplifying reference gene primers. Produced via immunoSEQ multiplex PCR; TCRdb's table is partial and in-frame only. V, J and clone size are taken as reported in that table, and D and trimming were inferred from the DNA itself. The sample shows tens of thousands of clones, about 81% of them seen only once. Trimming shortened V by 0 bases and J by 0 bases, and 7 bases separated the two germline ends. Germline V gives CDR1 SGHDT, CDR2 YYEEEE. The CDR3 length is 15 residues. The chain employs TRBV5-6 and TRBJ2-1; D may be TRBD2 (5 bases). This receptor was obtained from a man aged 50-59 years with active COVID-19. The sample was peripheral blood. The DNA for the CDR3 is TGTGCCAGCAGCTTGGAGCGGAGCTCCTACAATGAGCAGTTCTTC. This sequence encodes CASSLERSSYNEQFF.